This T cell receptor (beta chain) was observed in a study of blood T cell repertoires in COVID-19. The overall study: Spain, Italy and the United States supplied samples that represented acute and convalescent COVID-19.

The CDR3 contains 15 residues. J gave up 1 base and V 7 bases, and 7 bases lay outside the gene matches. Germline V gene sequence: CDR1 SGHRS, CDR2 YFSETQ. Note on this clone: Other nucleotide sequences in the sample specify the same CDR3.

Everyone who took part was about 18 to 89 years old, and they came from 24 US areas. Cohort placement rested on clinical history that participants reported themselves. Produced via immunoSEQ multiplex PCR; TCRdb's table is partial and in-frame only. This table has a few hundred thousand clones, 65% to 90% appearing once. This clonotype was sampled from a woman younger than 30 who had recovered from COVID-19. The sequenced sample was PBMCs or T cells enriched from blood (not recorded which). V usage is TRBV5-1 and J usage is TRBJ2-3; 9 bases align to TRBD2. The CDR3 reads CASSSSGTGTDTQYF. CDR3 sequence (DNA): TGCGCCAGCTCCTCTAGCGGGACAGGCACAGATACGCAGTATTTT.